These 23 T cell receptor beta chains were all obtained from the same sample, sequenced in a study of T cell changes during pregnancy in multiple sclerosis. This table comes from immunoSEQ multiplex PCR, and its TCRdb copy is limited to in-frame clones, with some not included. The profile shows about 87,000 clones, 90% to 95% of them singletons. Sequencing used peripheral blood, obtained in the third trimester of pregnancy. These receptors were taken from a female donor in good health, enrolled as a control in a pregnancy study.

The V and J genes are TRBV4-2 and TRBJ2-3; 9 positions agree with TRBD2. Germline assignment: CDR1 LGHNA and CDR2 YNFKEQ. J gave up 4 bases and V 1 base, and 3 bases lay outside the gene matches. The CDR3 totals 15 residues. The CDR3 nucleotides are TGTGCCAGCAGCCAAGGGGCGGGAGGGGCAGATACGCAGTATTTT. Amino acids: CASSQGAGGADTQYF.

CDR3 sequence reads: CASSLVLGQREQYF. The CDR3 DNA reads as TGTGCCAGCAGTTTAGTACTGGGACAGCGGGAGCAGTACTTC. The rearrangement links TRBV28 to TRBJ2-7, with 7 nucleotides matching TRBD1. The CDR3 is 14 residues long. CDR1 and CDR2 (germline): MDHEN, SYDVKM. The trim removed 2 bases at V and 7 bases at J, leaving 8 bases unmatched.

This clone was recorded only once. The genes are TRBV25-1 and TRBJ2-2; D ambiguous. Trimming cost V 4 bases and J 1 base, with 4 bases left between them. The length of the CDR3 is 13 residues. Germline CDR1 and CDR2: MGHDK and SYGVNS. CDR3 DNA: TGTGCCAGCAGTGTTCAGAACACCGGGGAGCTGTTTTTT. Amino acid sequence: CASSVQNTGELFF.

This chain links TRBV4-1 with TRBJ2-4; possibly TRBD1 for D (6 bases). The V end lost 2 bases, the J end lost 5 bases, and 13 bases lay between the germline ends. The CDR3 runs to 15 residues. Germline V CDR1 and CDR2: MGHRA, YSYEKL. The CDR3 here is CASSQPFGGQNIQYF. The DNA of the CDR3 is TGCGCCAGCAGCCAACCCTTTGGGGGCCAAAACATTCAGTACTTC.

The rearrangement uses TRBV4-2 and TRBJ2-4; 13 bases align to TRBD2. Germline V gives CDR1 LGHNA, CDR2 YNFKEQ. The CDR3 length is 18 residues. V gave up 9 bases and J gave up 0 bases; unmatched junction bases: 11. As DNA, the CDR3 is TGTGCCAGTCCCGGCAGGACTAGCGGGAGAAAAGCCAAAAACATTCAGTACTTC. It translates to CASPGRTSGRKAKNIQYF.

This chain uses TRBV6-5 with TRBJ2-1, with D possibly TRBD1 on 5 matching bases. This CDR3 is built from 15 residues. Germline V gives CDR1 MNHEY, CDR2 SVGAGI. V lost 3 bases to trimming and J lost 4 bases, with 13 bases between them. The chain's CDR3 is CASSYGRGPYNEQFF. CDR3 nucleotide sequence: TGTGCCAGCAGTTATGGTAGGGGCCCATACAATGAGCAGTTCTTC.

The chain joins TRBV28 to TRBJ2-3; the match to TRBD2 covers 9 bases. Unmatched junction bases numbered 19, after V lost 8 bases and J lost 4 bases. The germline CDR1 and CDR2 sequences are MDHEN and SYDVKM. The CDR3 loop spans 18 amino acids. CDR3 nucleotides: TGTGCCAGCCCCCCAGGTTTTAGCGGGAGTACCGGTGCAGATACGCAGTATTTT. It yields the protein CASPPGFSGSTGADTQYF.

J is TRBJ2-2 and V is TRBV5-1, with a weak D call TRBD2 (6 bases). The CDR3 consists of 14 residues. The ends were cut back, 6 bases at V and 2 bases at J, with 11 bases in the middle. Per the germline V gene, CDR1 is SGHRS and CDR2 is YFSETQ. The CDR3 nucleotides are TGCGCCAGCACTCTGGGACTTAACACCGGGGAGCTGTTTTTT. Amino acid sequence: CASTLGLNTGELFF.

This clone was seen just once. This chain links TRBV5-4 with TRBJ2-3, with 9 bases fitting TRBD2. The V segment lost 1 base and the J segment 1 base; nucleotides outside the gene matches: 10. This CDR3 region has 18 residues. Germline CDR1 reads SGHNT; CDR2 reads YYREEE (reference sequence). As DNA, the CDR3 is TGTGCCAGCAGCTTGCGGTCTAGCGGGAATGGGGGCACAGATACGCAGTATTTT. Translating gives CASSLRSSGNGGTDTQYF.

The rearrangement joins TRBV18 to TRBJ1-2, with a tentative D call TRBD1 (6 bases). Trimming stripped 2 bases from V and 4 bases from J, with 11 bases between. CDR1 is KGHSH and CDR2 is LQKENI in the germline V gene. The CDR3 sequence is 14 residues long. The CDR3 coding sequence is TGTGCCAGCTCACCAGGAGGCAGGGGCTATGGCTACACCTTC. Protein sequence: CASSPGGRGYGYTF.

This chain's CDR3 is CASSVGLEVGNEQFF. The DNA of the CDR3 is TGTGCCAGCAGCGTCGGACTAGAGGTGGGGAATGAGCAGTTCTTC. The chain uses TRBV9 and TRBJ2-1, with 7 positions matching TRBD2. V trimming: 2 bases; J trimming: 7 bases; junction bases outside the gene matches: 9. CDR1 is SGDLS and CDR2 is YYNGEE in the germline V gene. The CDR3 contains 15 residues.

This chain connects TRBV28 to TRBJ2-7; 10 positions agree with TRBD1. Germline V lookup: CDR1 MDHEN, CDR2 SYDVKM. There are 15 residues in the CDR3. V dropped 5 bases and J dropped 3; count of bases not matched to a gene: 7. Here the CDR3 DNA reads TGTGCCAGCAGTCCGCATCGGGACAGGGGCTACGAGCAGTACTTC. This translates into CASSPHRDRGYEQYF.

The chain links TRBV4-1 to TRBJ2-1; D not resolved. V shed 1 base and J shed 0 bases, with 10 bases lying between them. The CDR3 has 16 amino acids. Germline V gene data show CDR1 as MGHRA and CDR2 as YSYEKL. The CDR3: CASSQADLFSYNEQFF. Written as DNA, the CDR3 is TGCGCCAGCAGCCAAGCAGACTTATTCTCCTACAATGAGCAGTTCTTC.

V usage is TRBV28 and J usage is TRBJ2-1; 7 positions agree with TRBD1. V shed 5 bases and J 7 bases; nucleotides not matched to a gene: 11. CDR3 length equals 15 residues. From germline, CDR1 is MDHEN and CDR2 SYDVKM. The DNA for the CDR3 is TGTGCCAGCAGTCCAAGGGGGCCCGCAGTAAATGAGCAGTTCTTC. Translated, it gives CASSPRGPAVNEQFF.

The chain combines TRBV5-6 with TRBJ1-2; no firm D call. The CDR3 has 13 amino acids. V lost 2 bases and J 3 bases, leaving 8 bases between the germline ends. Germline V gene sequence: CDR1 SGHDT, CDR2 YYEEEE. The CDR3 protein is CASSLGSDYGYTF. CDR3 coding DNA: TGTGCCAGCAGCTTAGGCAGCGACTATGGCTACACCTTC.

The J gene is TRBJ2-1, the V gene TRBV11-3; D unresolved. The CDR3 contains 13 residues. The germline V and J ends were trimmed by 3 bases and 7 bases, with 10 bases remaining between them. Germline assignment: CDR1 SGHNT and CDR2 YENEEA. CDR3 coding DNA: TGTGCCAGCAGCTTCAGTGTCTTGAATGAGCAGTTCTTC. It encodes CASSFSVLNEQFF.

The chain combines TRBV19 with TRBJ2-7, with 9 positions matching TRBD2. Looked up from germline, CDR1 is LNHDA and CDR2 is SQIVND (reference sequence). After removal of 1 base from V and 2 bases from J, the junction contained 6 bases not matched to a gene. The CDR3 is 16 residues long. CDR3 residues: CASSIGWVAGAYEQYF. CDR3 coding DNA: TGTGCCAGTAGTATAGGGTGGGTAGCGGGAGCCTACGAGCAGTACTTC.

V and J are TRBV6-4 and TRBJ2-7; 7 bases are shared with TRBD2. Losses at the gene ends were 9 bases for V and 1 base for J; bases not matched to a gene: 6. The CDR3 is 13 residues long. Germline CDR1 reads MRHNA; CDR2 reads SNTAGT. The CDR3 here is CARARGGSYEQYF. The DNA of the CDR3 is TGTGCCAGGGCCCGCGGGGGATCCTACGAGCAGTACTTC.

This rearrangement joins TRBV28 to TRBJ2-7, with 10 bases identical to TRBD2. The CDR3 contains 15 residues. The germline CDR1 and CDR2 sequences are MDHEN and SYDVKM. With 5 bases clipped from V and 3 bases from J, the junction kept 7 bases outside the gene matches. In nucleotides, the CDR3 is TGTGCCAGCAGTCCGAAAGCGGGAGGGAGCTACGAGCAGTACTTC. This encodes CASSPKAGGSYEQYF.

The chain couples TRBV29-1 to TRBJ2-7; 11 nucleotides agree with TRBD2. CDR3 size: 14 residues. Germline trimming cut 6 bases from V and 4 bases from J; bases unmatched to any gene: 8. CDR1 and CDR2 (germline): SQVTM, ANQGSEA. The CDR3 nucleotides are TGCAGCGTGGTAACTAGCGGGAGTGGGTACGAGCAGTACTTC. It yields the protein CSVVTSGSGYEQYF.

This clone was picked up one time. This chain uses TRBV4-2 with TRBJ2-1, with D unclear. From germline, CDR1 is LGHNA and CDR2 YNFKEQ. This CDR3 has 13 amino acids. Between the trimmed V and J ends, which lost 0 bases and 9 bases, there was a span of 9 bases. This chain's CDR3 is CASSQDPQSEQFF. The CDR3 bases are TGTGCCAGCAGCCAAGATCCCCAGTCTGAGCAGTTCTTC.

The chain recombines TRBV11-2 with TRBJ2-7, with 13 positions matching TRBD2. V shed 3 bases, J shed 0 bases, and the junction held 5 bases outside the gene matches. Germline V gene lookup returns CDR1 SGHAT and CDR2 FQNNGV. The length of the CDR3 is 17 residues. CDR3 loop: CASSFGLAGEVSYEQYF. CDR3 nucleotide sequence: TGTGCCAGCAGCTTCGGACTAGCGGGAGAGGTCTCCTACGAGCAGTACTTC.

The chain has TRBV6-5 and TRBJ2-7; tentative D call: TRBD1 (5 bases). The CDR3 has 14 residues. The germline CDR1 and CDR2 sequences are MNHEY and SVGAGI. Trimming removed 6 bases from V and 2 bases from J, with 14 bases in between. The CDR3, as DNA: TGTGCCAGCAGCCTTAGGGGCCTTACCTACGAGCAGTACTTC. It is translated as CASSLRGLTYEQYF.